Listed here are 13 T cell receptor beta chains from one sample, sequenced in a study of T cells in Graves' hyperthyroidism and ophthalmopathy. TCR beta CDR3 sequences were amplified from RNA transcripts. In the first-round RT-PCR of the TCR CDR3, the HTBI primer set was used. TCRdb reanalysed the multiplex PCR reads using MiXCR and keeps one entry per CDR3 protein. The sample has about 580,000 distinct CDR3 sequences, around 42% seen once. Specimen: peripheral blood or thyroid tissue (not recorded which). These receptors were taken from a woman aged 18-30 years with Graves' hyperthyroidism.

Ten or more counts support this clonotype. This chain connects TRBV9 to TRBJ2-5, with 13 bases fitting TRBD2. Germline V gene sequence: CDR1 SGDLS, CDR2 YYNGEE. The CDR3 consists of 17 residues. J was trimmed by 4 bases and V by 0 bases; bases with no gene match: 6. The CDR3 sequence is CASSVALAGGIGETQYF. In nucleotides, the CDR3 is TGTGCCAGCAGCGTAGCACTAGCGGGAGGGATTGGAGAGACCCAGTACTTC.

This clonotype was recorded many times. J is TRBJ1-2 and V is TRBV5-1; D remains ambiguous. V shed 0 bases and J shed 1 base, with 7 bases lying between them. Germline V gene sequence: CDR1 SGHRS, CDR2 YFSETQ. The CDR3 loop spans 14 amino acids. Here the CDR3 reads CASSLDAYNYGYTF. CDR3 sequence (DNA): TGCGCCAGCAGCTTGGATGCGTATAACTATGGCTACACCTTC.

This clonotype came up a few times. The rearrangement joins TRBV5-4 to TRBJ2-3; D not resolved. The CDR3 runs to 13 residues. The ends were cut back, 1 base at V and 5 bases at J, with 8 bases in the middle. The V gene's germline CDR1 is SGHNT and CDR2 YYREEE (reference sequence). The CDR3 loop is CASSLSVGDTQYF. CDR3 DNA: TGTGCCAGCAGCTTGAGTGTAGGAGATACGCAGTATTTT.

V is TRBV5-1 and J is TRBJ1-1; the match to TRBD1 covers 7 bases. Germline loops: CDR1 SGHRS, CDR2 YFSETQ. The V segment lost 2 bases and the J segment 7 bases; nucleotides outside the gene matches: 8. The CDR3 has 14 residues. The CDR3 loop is CASSFDGTVGEAFF. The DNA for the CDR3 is TGCGCCAGCAGCTTCGACGGGACAGTTGGTGAAGCTTTCTTT.

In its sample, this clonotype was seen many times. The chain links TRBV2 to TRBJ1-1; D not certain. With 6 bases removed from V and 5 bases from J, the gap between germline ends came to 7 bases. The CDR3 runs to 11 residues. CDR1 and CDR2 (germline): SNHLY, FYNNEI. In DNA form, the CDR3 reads TGTGCCAGCAGGGGTGGAACTGAAGCTTTCTTT. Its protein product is CASRGGTEAFF.

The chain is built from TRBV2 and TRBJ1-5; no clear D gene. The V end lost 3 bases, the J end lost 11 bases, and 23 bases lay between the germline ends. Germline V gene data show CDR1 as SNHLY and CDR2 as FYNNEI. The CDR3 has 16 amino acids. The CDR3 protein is CASSDRASGLQETQHF. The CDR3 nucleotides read TGTGCCAGCAGTGATCGGGCTAGCGGACTACAAGAGACCCAGCATTTT. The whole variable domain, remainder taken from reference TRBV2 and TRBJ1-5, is EPEVTQTPSHQVTQMGQEVILRCVPISNHLYFYWYRQILGQKVEFLVSFYNNEISEKSEIFDDQFSVERPDGSNFTLKIRSTKLEDSAMYFCASSDRASGLQETQHFGDGTRLSIL.

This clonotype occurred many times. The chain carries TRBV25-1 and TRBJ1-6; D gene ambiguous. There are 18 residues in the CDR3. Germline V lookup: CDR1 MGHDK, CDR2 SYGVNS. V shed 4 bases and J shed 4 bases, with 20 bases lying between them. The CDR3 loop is CASSAGGLGPEYNSPLHF. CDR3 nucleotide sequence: TGTGCCAGCAGTGCCGGCGGCCTAGGGCCAGAATATAATTCACCCCTCCACTTT.

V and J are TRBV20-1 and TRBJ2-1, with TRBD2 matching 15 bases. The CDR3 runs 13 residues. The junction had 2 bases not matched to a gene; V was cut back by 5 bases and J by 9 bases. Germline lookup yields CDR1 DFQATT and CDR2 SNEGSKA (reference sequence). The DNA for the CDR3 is TGCAGTGCTTGGACTAGCGGGAGGGGTGAGCAGTTCTTC. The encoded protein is CSAWTSGRGEQFF.

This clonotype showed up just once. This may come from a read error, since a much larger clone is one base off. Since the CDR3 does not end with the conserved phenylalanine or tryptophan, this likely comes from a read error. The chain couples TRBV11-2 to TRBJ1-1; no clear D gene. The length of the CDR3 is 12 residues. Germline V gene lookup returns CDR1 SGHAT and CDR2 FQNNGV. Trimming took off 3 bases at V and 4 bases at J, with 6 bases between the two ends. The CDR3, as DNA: TGTGCCAGCAGCTTCGGGAGCACTGAAGCTTTCCTT. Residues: CASSFGSTEAFL.

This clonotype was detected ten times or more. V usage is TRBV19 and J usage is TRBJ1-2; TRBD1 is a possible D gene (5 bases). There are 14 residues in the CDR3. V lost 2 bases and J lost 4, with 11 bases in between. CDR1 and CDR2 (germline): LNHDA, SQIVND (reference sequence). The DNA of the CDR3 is TGTGCCAGTAGTATAAGTCGGGGCTCCTATGGCTACACCTTC. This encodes CASSISRGSYGYTF.

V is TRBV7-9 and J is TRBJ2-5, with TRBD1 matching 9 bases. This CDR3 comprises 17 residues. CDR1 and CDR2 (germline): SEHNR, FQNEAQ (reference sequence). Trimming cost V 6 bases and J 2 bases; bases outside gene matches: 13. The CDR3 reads CASSLSGDREIQETQYF. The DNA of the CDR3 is TGTGCCAGCAGTTTGTCAGGGGACAGGGAGATTCAAGAGACCCAGTACTTC.

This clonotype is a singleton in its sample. CDR3 nucleotide sequence: TGTGCCTGGAGTGTACACGGTTCCTACGAGCAGTACTTC. Residues: CAWSVHGSYEQYF. V is TRBV30 and J is TRBJ2-7, with D unclear. With 0 bases removed from V and 1 base from J, the gap between germline ends came to 7 bases. Germline lookup yields CDR1 GTSNPN and CDR2 SVGIG (reference sequence). The length of the CDR3 is 13 residues.

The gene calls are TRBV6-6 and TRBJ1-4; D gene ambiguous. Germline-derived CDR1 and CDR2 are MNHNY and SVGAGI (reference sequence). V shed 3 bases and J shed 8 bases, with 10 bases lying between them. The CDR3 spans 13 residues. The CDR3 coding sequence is TGTGCCAGCAGTTATTTAGGCAGGGAAAAACTGTTTTTT. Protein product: CASSYLGREKLFF.